What follows are 32 T cell receptor beta chains derived from one specimen sequenced in a study of T cells after yellow fever vaccination. TCRdb analysed the 5' RACE reads with MiXCR anew, one entry per CDR3 protein. The sample consists of approximately 160,000 distinct CDR3 sequences, approximately 6.2% of them appearing once. Sequencing was performed on CD4+ T cells sorted from PBMCs, taken on the day of the first yellow fever vaccination. The origin of the receptors is a man aged 18 to 30 who received the YFV17D yellow fever vaccine.

This clonotype occurred many times. This chain connects TRBV7-2 to TRBJ1-1; TRBD1 matches 7 bases. The trim removed 5 bases at V and 3 bases at J, leaving 3 bases unmatched. The CDR3 runs 13 residues. Per the germline V gene, CDR1 is SGHTA and CDR2 is FQGNSA. CDR3 in amino acids: CASSRGTDTEAFF. The DNA for the CDR3 is TGTGCCAGCAGCCGAGGGACAGACACTGAAGCTTTCTTT.

The CDR3 sequence is CSAERGQGEKLFF. For the CDR3, the DNA is TGCAGTGCGGAAAGGGGACAGGGAGAAAAACTGTTTTTT. The J gene is TRBJ1-4, the V gene TRBV20-1; 9 bases line up with TRBD1. After removal of 6 bases from V and 8 bases from J, the junction contained 7 bases not matched to a gene. Germline values: CDR1 DFQATT, CDR2 SNEGSKA (reference sequence). The CDR3 has 13 amino acids.

Ten or more counts support this clonotype. The chain has TRBV7-2 and TRBJ1-1, with TRBD1 as a possible D gene (5 bases). Germline V gene lookup returns CDR1 SGHTA and CDR2 FQGNSA. V was shortened by 2 bases and J by 2 bases, with 12 bases between the two germline ends. The CDR3 consists of 15 residues. The CDR3: CASSLYGGVNTEAFF. The CDR3 DNA reads TGTGCCAGCAGCTTATATGGGGGGGTAAACACTGAAGCTTTCTTT.

In the case of this clonotype: A clone one base away is much larger, so this may be a read error. The J gene is TRBJ2-1, the V gene TRBV11-1; D could derive from TRBD1 or TRBD2 (6 bases each). V shed 0 bases and J shed 8 bases, with 17 bases lying between them. From germline, CDR1 is SGHAT and CDR2 FQDESV (reference sequence). The CDR3 totals 16 residues. CDR3 residues: CASSLAPGAGSDEQFF. CDR3 bases: TGTGCCAGCAGCTTAGCGCCGGGGGCCGGTTCCGATGAGCAGTTCTTC.

This clonotype occurred a few times. The rearrangement uses TRBV7-9 and TRBJ2-7; 7 nucleotides line up with TRBD1. After removal of 3 bases from V and 5 bases from J, the junction contained 7 bases not matched to a gene. The CDR3 sequence is 14 residues long. The germline gives CDR1 SEHNR, CDR2 FQNEAQ (reference sequence). In DNA, the CDR3 is TGTGCCAGCAGCTTTGGGCAGGGGGTGAACGAGCAGTACGTC. The encoded protein is CASSFGQGVNEQYV.

This clonotype occurred many times. This chain uses TRBV4-3 with TRBJ1-4; D remains unclear. The germline gives CDR1 LGHNA, CDR2 YSLEER. This CDR3 has 16 amino acids. The V end lost 2 bases, the J end lost 2 bases, and 12 bases lay between the germline ends. This CDR3 reads CASSQSPSGTNEKLFF. In nucleotides, the CDR3 is TGCGCCAGCAGCCAATCCCCCTCGGGGACTAATGAAAAACTGTTTTTT.

V usage is TRBV7-8 and J usage is TRBJ2-5; 10 bases agree with TRBD1. With 1 base clipped from V and 3 bases from J, the junction kept 5 bases outside the gene matches. Germline V gene sequence: CDR1 SGHVS, CDR2 FQNEAQ. This CDR3 has 16 amino acids. The CDR3 region has the DNA TGTGCCAGCAGCTTAGGGGCGACAGGGGGCGAAGAGACCCAGTACTTC. It is translated as CASSLGATGGEETQYF.

This clonotype was seen more than once but under ten times. V and J are TRBV20-1 and TRBJ1-6; D not resolved. The V gene's germline CDR1 is DFQATT and CDR2 SNEGSKA (reference sequence). The V gene lost 5 bases and the J gene lost 8 bases, with 19 bases spanning the gap. The CDR3 extends over 15 amino acids. CDR3 sequence (DNA): TGCAGTGCTCGAGGGATCGGGATGTCAGATTCACCCCTCCACTTT. Translating gives CSARGIGMSDSPLHF.

As DNA, the CDR3 is TGCGCCAGCACCCTGGGAGGGACAGATACGCAGTATTTT. This translates into CASTLGGTDTQYF. V and J are TRBV5-1 and TRBJ2-3; 7 nucleotides line up with TRBD2. With 6 bases clipped from V and 3 bases from J, the junction kept 4 bases outside the gene matches. The CDR3 is 13 amino acids. CDR1 is SGHRS, CDR2 YFSETQ, per germline. Combining the CDR3 with reference TRBV5-1 and TRBJ2-3 gives the whole variable domain KAGVTQTPRYLIKTRGQQVTLSCSPISGHRSVSWYQQTPGQGLQFLFEYFSETQRNKGNFPGRFSGRQFSNSRSEMNVSTLELGDSALYLCASTLGGTDTQYFGPGTRLTVL.

This clonotype was recorded at least ten times. V and J are TRBV5-1 and TRBJ1-1, with 7 nucleotides matching TRBD1. Germline values: CDR1 SGHRS, CDR2 YFSETQ. There are 14 residues in the CDR3. Trimming cost V 7 bases and J 1 base; bases outside gene matches: 7. This CDR3 is CASASGTENTEAFF. The DNA of the CDR3 is TGCGCCAGCGCCTCCGGGACAGAGAACACTGAAGCTTTCTTT.

This clonotype was picked up many times. The J gene is TRBJ2-7, the V gene TRBV7-2; D perhaps matches TRBD2 (5 bases). The CDR3 has 14 residues. Trimming took off 4 bases at V and 0 bases at J, with 10 bases between the two ends. Germline-derived CDR1 and CDR2 are SGHTA and FQGNSA. The CDR3 DNA reads as TGTGCCAGCAGCTCGGACTGGAGCTCCTACGAGCAGTACTTC. This gives the protein CASSSDWSSYEQYF.

This clonotype occurred many times. The chain carries TRBV5-1 and TRBJ2-1; 7 bases map to TRBD2. The length of the CDR3 is 14 residues. The trim removed 2 bases at V and 9 bases at J, leaving 8 bases unmatched. The germline gives CDR1 SGHRS, CDR2 YFSETQ. DNA of the CDR3: TGCGCCAGCAGCTTAGCGGGGTCGGCGGGTGAGCAGTTCTTC. Translation gives CASSLAGSAGEQFF. Together with reference TRBV5-1 and TRBJ2-1, the CDR3 gives the full variable domain: KAGVTQTPRYLIKTRGQQVTLSCSPISGHRSVSWYQQTPGQGLQFLFEYFSETQRNKGNFPGRFSGRQFSNSRSEMNVSTLELGDSALYLCASSLAGSAGEQFFGPGTRLTVL.

The rearrangement links TRBV12-3 or TRBV12-4 to TRBJ1-5; D remains ambiguous. Trimming stripped 3 bases from V and 3 bases from J, with 9 bases between. The CDR3 sequence is 14 residues long. The CDR3 sequence: CASSFWGPNQPQHF. CDR3 in DNA: TGTGCCAGCAGTTTTTGGGGTCCCAATCAGCCCCAGCATTTT.

CDR3 DNA sequence: TGTGCCACCCAATTCCAGGGGCTCACAGATACGCAGTATTTT. Translated: CATQFQGLTDTQYF. The chain employs TRBV10-3 and TRBJ2-3, with a weak D call TRBD1 (6 bases). The CDR3 spans 14 residues. Germline values: CDR1 ENHRY, CDR2 SYGVKD. V lost 10 bases and J lost 2, with 16 bases in between.

This clonotype was detected many times. The DNA of the CDR3 is TGTGCCAGCAGCAATAGAGGGACAGCTATAGAGACCCAGTACTTC. As protein: CASSNRGTAIETQYF. The rearrangement joins TRBV7-2 to TRBJ2-5, with TRBD1 identical over 7 bases. CDR1 SGHTA and CDR2 FQGNSA come from the germline V gene. The V segment lost 5 bases and the J segment 4 bases; nucleotides outside the gene matches: 10. This CDR3 region has 15 residues.

This clonotype has ten or more counts. The rearrangement joins TRBV6-5 to TRBJ2-3; D unclear. The ends were cut back, 6 bases at V and 4 bases at J, with 8 bases in the middle. Germline V gene sequence: CDR1 MNHEY, CDR2 SVGAGI. The CDR3 spans 12 residues. The CDR3 DNA reads as TGTGCCAGCAGCCCGACCGCAGATACGCAGTATTTT. Its translation is CASSPTADTQYF.

The chain recombines TRBV7-2 with TRBJ1-6, with D maybe TRBD1 (6 bases). The CDR3 is made up of 14 amino acids. Germline CDR1 is SGHTA and CDR2 is FQGNSA. V shed 7 bases and J shed 10 bases, with 17 bases lying between them. DNA of the CDR3: TGTGCCAGCAACGGGGGGGGGCAGGAGTCACCCCTCCACTTT. The encoded protein is CASNGGGQESPLHF.

This clonotype occurred many times. The chain uses TRBV7-2 and TRBJ2-1, with 9 bases that match TRBD1. With 8 bases clipped from V and 4 bases from J, the junction kept 12 bases outside the gene matches. The germline V gene has CDR1 SGHTA and CDR2 FQGNSA. The CDR3 totals 16 residues. CDR3 sequence: CASRSAGTGSYNEQFF. The CDR3 nucleotides are TGTGCCAGCCGTTCCGCCGGGACAGGGTCTTACAATGAGCAGTTCTTC.

This clonotype was seen many times. V is TRBV4-1 and J is TRBJ2-4, with D possibly TRBD2 on 6 matching bases. Per the germline V gene, CDR1 is MGHRA and CDR2 is YSYEKL. CDR3 length equals 18 residues. V was clipped by 1 base and J by 0 bases, with 16 bases between them. CDR3 protein: CASSQGRGRSLAKNIQYF. CDR3 bases: TGCGCCAGCAGCCAAGGGCGGGGCCGCTCCCTAGCCAAAAACATTCAGTACTTC.

This clonotype was observed at least ten times. The V gene is TRBV7-2, the J gene TRBJ1-2; D perhaps matches TRBD1 (5 bases). CDR1 is SGHTA and CDR2 is FQGNSA in the germline V gene. The CDR3 runs to 15 residues. V was trimmed by 2 bases and J by 2 bases, leaving 12 bases between them. CDR3 protein: CASSLRRGGNYGYTF. The CDR3 bases are TGTGCCAGCAGCTTAAGAAGGGGCGGGAACTATGGCTACACCTTC.

The V and J genes are TRBV7-2 and TRBJ2-7; 7 positions match TRBD1. Germline assignment: CDR1 SGHTA and CDR2 FQGNSA. J was trimmed by 4 bases and V by 1 base; bases with no gene match: 16. The CDR3 consists of 18 residues. CDR3 sequence (DNA): TGTGCCAGCAGCTTAGTGGGCCCCTTGAGACAGGGAAAATACGAGCAGTACTTC. This gives the protein CASSLVGPLRQGKYEQYF.

The table lists this clonotype with many counts. The chain joins TRBV7-8 to TRBJ1-6; a weak D match, TRBD1 (5 bases). V lost 3 bases and J 9 bases, leaving 9 bases between the germline ends. The CDR3 extends over 13 amino acids. Germline V CDR1 and CDR2: SGHVS, FQNEAQ. The CDR3 bases are TGTGCCAGCAGCTTCGGGGGAGGTTCACCCCTCCACTTT. This sequence encodes CASSFGGGSPLHF.

The chain links TRBV5-1 to TRBJ2-7, with D tentatively TRBD1 or TRBD2 (5 bases each). There are 14 residues in the CDR3. Germline CDR1 reads SGHRS; CDR2 reads YFSETQ. CDR3 sequence: CASSLAGGTYEHYV. DNA for the CDR3: TGCGCCAGCAGCTTGGCTGGGGGAACGTACGAGCACTACGTC.

Details on this clonotype: Given a much more abundant clone one base away, this may be a read error. The V and J genes are TRBV12-3 or TRBV12-4 and TRBJ2-1, with D unclear. This CDR3 contains 11 residues. V lost 7 bases and J 9 bases, leaving 10 bases between the germline ends. The chain's CDR3 is CASTLASEQFF. CDR3 sequence (DNA): TGTGCCAGCACCCTCGCGAGTGAGCAGTTCTTC.

At least ten counts were recorded for this clonotype. The rearrangement uses TRBV29-1 and TRBJ2-7; TRBD1 matches 7 bases. The ends lost 7 bases at V and 3 bases at J; junction bases unmatched: 3. The germline CDR1 and CDR2 sequences are SQVTM and ANQGSEA. This CDR3 has 11 amino acids. The CDR3 sequence: CSAGDSYEQYF. The CDR3 region has the DNA TGCAGCGCCGGGGACAGCTACGAGCAGTACTTC.

Many counts were recorded for this clonotype. The V gene is TRBV4-3, the J gene TRBJ2-1, with 8 bases matching TRBD1. The CDR3 contains 16 residues. Germline trimming cut 4 bases from V and 4 bases from J; bases unmatched to any gene: 9. Germline V gives CDR1 LGHNA, CDR2 YSLEER. The CDR3 sequence is CASSPRAQGAYNEQFF. The CDR3 coding sequence is TGCGCCAGCAGCCCAAGAGCGCAGGGGGCATACAATGAGCAGTTCTTC.

As concerns this clonotype: The junction does not match germline at one end; this may be a read error. The chain recombines TRBV10-3 with TRBJ2-3; D uncertain. This CDR3 is 13 amino acids long. Germline V gene sequence: CDR1 ENHRY, CDR2 SYGVKD. CDR3 DNA: TGTGCCATCAGTGAGAGGCCCACAGATATGCAGTATTTT. Its protein is CAISERPTDMQYF.

This clonotype was recorded at least ten times. J is TRBJ2-7 and V is TRBV5-5, with TRBD2 matching 8 bases. Looked up from germline, CDR1 is SGHKS and CDR2 is YYEKEE (reference sequence). With V trimmed by 4 bases and J by 2 bases, 11 bases remained unmatched. This CDR3 has 16 amino acids. The CDR3 DNA reads TGTGCCAGCAGCACCTCGGGGGGGAATCCGACCTACGAGCAGTACGTC. This sequence encodes CASSTSGGNPTYEQYV.

In its sample, this clonotype was seen many times. The chain joins TRBV20-1 to TRBJ1-6, with TRBD1 matching over 11 bases. The CDR3 is 13 residues long. Germline lookup yields CDR1 DFQATT and CDR2 SNEGSKA (reference sequence). The V and J ends lost 6 bases and 10 bases, in that order; junction bases with no gene match: 5. The CDR3 sequence: CSARDRGSSPLHF. Written as DNA, the CDR3 is TGCAGTGCCAGGGACAGGGGGTCCTCACCCCTCCACTTT.

This clonotype was detected a few times. This chain uses TRBV5-1 with TRBJ1-1; D is unclear. CDR3 length equals 15 residues. Germline V gene lookup returns CDR1 SGHRS and CDR2 YFSETQ. With 0 bases removed from V and 3 bases from J, the gap between germline ends came to 12 bases. The CDR3 loop is CASSLGSGLDTEAFF. The CDR3 DNA follows: TGCGCCAGCAGCTTGGGTTCAGGCCTAGACACTGAAGCTTTCTTT.

The J gene is TRBJ2-5, the V gene TRBV7-2, with 11 nucleotides matching TRBD2. The ends lost 4 bases at V and 5 bases at J; junction bases unmatched: 6. The CDR3 spans 15 residues. CDR1 and CDR2 (germline): SGHTA, FQGNSA. For the CDR3, the DNA is TGTGCCAGCAGCTCCTTTGCTAGCGGGGGGGAGACCCAGTACTTC. It specifies CASSSFASGGETQYF.

In this sample, this clonotype turned up a few times. The J gene is TRBJ2-2, the V gene TRBV7-3, with 7 bases fitting TRBD1. In germline, CDR1 is SGHTA, CDR2 FQGTGA. CDR3 size: 17 residues. With V trimmed by 1 base and J by 4 bases, 9 bases remained unmatched. The CDR3 DNA reads TGTGCCAGCAGCTTAATAGGGGGCCGGTATTCCACCGGGGAGCTGTTTTTT. This codes for CASSLIGGRYSTGELFF.